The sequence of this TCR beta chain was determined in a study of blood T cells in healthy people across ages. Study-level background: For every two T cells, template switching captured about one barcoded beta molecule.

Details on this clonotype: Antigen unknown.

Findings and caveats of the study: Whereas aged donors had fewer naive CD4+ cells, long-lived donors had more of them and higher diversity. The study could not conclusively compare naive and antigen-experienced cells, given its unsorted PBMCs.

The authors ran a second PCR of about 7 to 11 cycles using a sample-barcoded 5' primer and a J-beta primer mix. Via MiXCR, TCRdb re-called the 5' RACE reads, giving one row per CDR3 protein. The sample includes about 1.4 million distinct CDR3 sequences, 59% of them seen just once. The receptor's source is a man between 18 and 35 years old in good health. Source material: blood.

In DNA form, the CDR3 reads TGCGCCAGCAGCCAAGGGGCAGGGAATTTAAATCAGCCCCAGCATTTT. Protein product: CASSQGAGNLNQPQHF. The chain has TRBV4-3 and TRBJ1-5, with D tentatively TRBD1 (5 bases). This CDR3 comprises 16 residues. In germline, CDR1 is LGHNA, CDR2 YSLEER. Trimming shortened V by 1 base and J by 4 bases, and 14 bases separated the two germline ends.